These 12 T cell receptor beta chains share one sample of origin, sequenced in a study of glioma-infiltrating T cells. Using RNA template, CDR3s of TCR alpha and beta were amplified with iRepertoire arm-PCR. TCRdb processed the multiplex PCR reads anew with MiXCR; each CDR3 protein has one entry. The profile shows fewer than 200,000 distinct CDR3 sequences, around 40% of them singletons. The sequenced material came from glioma tissue, nonneoplastic brain tissue, or PBMCs (not recorded which). These receptors came from a human donor with low-grade glioma or glioblastoma, undergoing nonglioma brain surgery, or in good health (not recorded which).

With regard to this clonotype: A single base separates this from a much larger clone, so it may be a read error. This sequence joins TRBV20-1 and TRBJ2-3; D gene ambiguous. This CDR3 comprises 14 residues. V lost 6 bases and J lost 5, with 18 bases in between. Germline loops: CDR1 DFQATT, CDR2 SNEGSKA (reference sequence). The DNA for the CDR3 is TGCAGTGCCGGGTACTACCAGGCGAAAGATACGCAGTATTTT. It translates to CSAGYYQAKDTQYF.

This clonotype showed up just a few times. The rearrangement joins TRBV3-1 to TRBJ2-3; the D call may be TRBD1 or TRBD2 (5 bases each). The CDR3 length is 14 residues. The germline CDR1 and CDR2 sequences are LGHDT and YNNKEL (reference sequence). Trimming cost V 5 bases and J 7 bases, with 16 bases left between them. CDR3 sequence reads: CASSSPDGGNTQYF. The CDR3 DNA is TGTGCCAGCAGCTCCCCTGATGGGGGAAATACGCAGTATTTT.

The J gene is TRBJ2-5, the V gene TRBV29-1; 8 nucleotides line up with TRBD2. The CDR3 is 14 amino acids. J lost 5 bases, V lost 2 bases, and 7 bases had no gene match. Germline assignment: CDR1 SQVTM and CDR2 ANQGSEA. The CDR3 nucleotides read TGCAGCGTTGAAAGATCCGGGACTAGGGAGACCCAGTACTTC. Translation: CSVERSGTRETQYF.

Many counts were recorded for this clonotype. The V call is TRBV6-1, the J call TRBJ1-3; unclear D gene. Germline CDR1 MNHNS, CDR2 SASEGT. The V and J ends lost 6 bases and 0 bases respectively, with 9 bases between them. CDR3 length: 14 residues. The CDR3: CASRGGNSGNTIYF. CDR3 sequence (DNA): TGTGCCAGCAGGGGCGGCAACTCTGGAAACACCATATATTTT.

The sample holds a few counts of this clonotype. The CDR3 loop reads CASSYGVGGLGNTIYF. The CDR3 nucleotides read TGTGCCAGCAGTTATGGGGTTGGGGGCCTTGGAAACACCATATATTTT. V gene TRBV6-1 combines with J gene TRBJ1-3, with a tentative D call TRBD1 (6 bases). Germline V lookup: CDR1 MNHNS, CDR2 SASEGT. The V end was cut by 5 bases, the J end by 3 bases, with 17 bases between. There are 16 residues in the CDR3.

The table lists this clonotype with many counts. V and J are TRBV5-4 and TRBJ2-1, with 14 bases matching TRBD2. V lost 5 bases, J lost 7 bases, and 5 bases stayed unmatched. The CDR3 is 15 amino acids. The germline V gene has CDR1 SGHNT and CDR2 YYREEE (reference sequence). DNA for the CDR3: TGTGCCAGCAGTCCCGGGACTAGCGGGGGTAATGAGCAGTTCTTC. It yields the protein CASSPGTSGGNEQFF.

This chain uses TRBV24-1 with TRBJ1-2, with D perhaps matching TRBD1 (6 bases). Germline V lookup: CDR1 KGHDR, CDR2 SFDVKD. CDR3 length: 14 residues. V gave up 0 bases and J gave up 10 bases, with 14 bases separating them. The CDR3 loop is CATSDLRKGGAYTF. The CDR3 region has the DNA TGTGCCACCAGTGATTTGAGGAAGGGGGGAGCCTACACCTTC.

This clonotype was seen repeatedly, ten times or more. The gene calls are TRBV28 and TRBJ1-3; the match to TRBD1 covers 7 bases. Germline trimming cut 5 bases from V and 8 bases from J; bases unmatched to any gene: 12. Per the germline V gene, CDR1 is MDHEN and CDR2 is SYDVKM. This CDR3 is 15 amino acids long. This chain's CDR3 is CASSATRTGMDTIYF. The CDR3 DNA reads TGTGCCAGCAGTGCGACGCGGACAGGCATGGACACCATATATTTT.

Many counts were recorded for this clonotype. The chain couples TRBV7-9 to TRBJ1-1; the D is unclear. Trimming removed 5 bases from V and 0 bases from J, with 10 bases in between. The germline V gene encodes CDR1 SEHNR and CDR2 FQNEAQ (reference sequence). This CDR3 comprises 14 residues. This CDR3 is CASSIVGLNTEAFF. As DNA, the CDR3 is TGTGCCAGCAGCATTGTCGGGTTGAACACTGAAGCTTTCTTT.

On this clonotype itself: At one end, the junction sequence differs from germline, possibly due to a read error. This chain uses TRBV6-1 with TRBJ1-1; D gene uncertain. The CDR3 sequence is 14 residues long. From germline, CDR1 is MNHNS and CDR2 SASEGT. As DNA, the CDR3 is TGTGCCATCAGTCTGCAAGGGCTGGACACTGAAGCTTTCTTT. Protein product: CAISLQGLDTEAFF.

The sample holds many counts of this clonotype. This chain uses TRBV6-1 with TRBJ2-7; D might be TRBD1 (6 bases). Germline lookup yields CDR1 MNHNS and CDR2 SASEGT. Trimming shortened V by 6 bases and J by 2 bases, and 11 bases separated the two germline ends. This CDR3 has 13 amino acids. CDR3 protein: CASSLDRAYEQYF. In DNA, the CDR3 is TGTGCCAGCAGCCTGGACAGAGCCTACGAGCAGTACTTC.

This clonotype came up once. This may be a read error: a much more frequent sequence differs by one nucleotide. The CDR3 loop reads CASSLDASGNTIYF. The CDR3, as DNA: TGTGCCAGCAGCTTAGATGCGTCAGGAAACACCATATATTTT. V and J are TRBV7-9 and TRBJ1-3, with no clear D. Germline assignment: CDR1 SEHNR and CDR2 FQNEAQ (reference sequence). Trimming stripped 1 base from V and 4 bases from J, with 8 bases between. The CDR3 loop spans 14 amino acids.